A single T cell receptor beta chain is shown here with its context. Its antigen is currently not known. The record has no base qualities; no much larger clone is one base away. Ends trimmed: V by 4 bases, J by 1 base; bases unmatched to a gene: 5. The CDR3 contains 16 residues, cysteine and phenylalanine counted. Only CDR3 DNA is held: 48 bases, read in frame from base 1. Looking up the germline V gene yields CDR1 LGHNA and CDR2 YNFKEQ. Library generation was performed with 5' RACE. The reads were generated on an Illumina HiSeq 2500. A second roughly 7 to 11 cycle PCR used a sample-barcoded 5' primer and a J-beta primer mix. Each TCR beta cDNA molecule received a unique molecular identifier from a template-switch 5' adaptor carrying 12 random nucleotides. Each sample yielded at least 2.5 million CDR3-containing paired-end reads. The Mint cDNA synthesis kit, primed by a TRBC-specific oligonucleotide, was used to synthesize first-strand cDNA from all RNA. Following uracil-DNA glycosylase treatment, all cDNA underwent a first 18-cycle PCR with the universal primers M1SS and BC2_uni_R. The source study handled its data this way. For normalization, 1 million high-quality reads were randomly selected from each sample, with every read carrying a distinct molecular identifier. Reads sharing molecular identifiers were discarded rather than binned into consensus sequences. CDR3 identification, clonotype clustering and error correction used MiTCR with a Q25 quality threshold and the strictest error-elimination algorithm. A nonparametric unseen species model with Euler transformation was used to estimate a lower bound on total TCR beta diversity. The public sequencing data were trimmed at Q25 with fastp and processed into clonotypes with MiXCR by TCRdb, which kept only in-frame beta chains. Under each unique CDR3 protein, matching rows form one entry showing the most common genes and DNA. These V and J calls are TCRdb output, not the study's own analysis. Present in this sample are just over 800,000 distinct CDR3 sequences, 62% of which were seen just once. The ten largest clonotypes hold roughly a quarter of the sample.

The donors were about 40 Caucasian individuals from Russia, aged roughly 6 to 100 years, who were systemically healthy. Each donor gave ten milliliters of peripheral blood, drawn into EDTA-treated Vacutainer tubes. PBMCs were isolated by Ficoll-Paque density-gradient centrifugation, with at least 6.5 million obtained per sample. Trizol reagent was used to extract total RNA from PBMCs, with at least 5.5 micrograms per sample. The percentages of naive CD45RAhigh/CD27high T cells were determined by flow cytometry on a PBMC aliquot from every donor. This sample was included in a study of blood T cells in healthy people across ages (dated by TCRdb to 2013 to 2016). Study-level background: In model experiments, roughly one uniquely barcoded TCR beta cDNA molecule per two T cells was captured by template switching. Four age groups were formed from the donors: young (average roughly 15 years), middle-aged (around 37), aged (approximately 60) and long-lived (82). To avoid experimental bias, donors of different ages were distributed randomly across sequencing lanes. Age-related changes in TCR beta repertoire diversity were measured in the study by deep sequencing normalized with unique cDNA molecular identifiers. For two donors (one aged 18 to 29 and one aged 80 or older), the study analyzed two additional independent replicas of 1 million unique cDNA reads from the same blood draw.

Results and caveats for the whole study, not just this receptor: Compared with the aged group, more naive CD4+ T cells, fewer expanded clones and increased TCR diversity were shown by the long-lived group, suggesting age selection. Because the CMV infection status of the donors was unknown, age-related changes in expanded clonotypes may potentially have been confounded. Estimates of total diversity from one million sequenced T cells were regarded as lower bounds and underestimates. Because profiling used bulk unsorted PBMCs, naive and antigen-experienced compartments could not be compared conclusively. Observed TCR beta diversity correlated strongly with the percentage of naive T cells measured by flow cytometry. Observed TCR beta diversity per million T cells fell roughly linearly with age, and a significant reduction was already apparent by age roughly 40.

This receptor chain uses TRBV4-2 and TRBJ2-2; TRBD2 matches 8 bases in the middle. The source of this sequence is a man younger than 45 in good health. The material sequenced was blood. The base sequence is TGTGCCAGCAGCCCCGAGCGGGGGTGGAACACCGGGGAGCTGTTTTTT. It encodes CASSPERGWNTGELFF.